These 31 T cell receptor beta chains came from one sample sequenced in a study of breast tumors, draining lymph nodes, adjacent tissues (dated by TCRdb to about 2016). Lymph node samples were obtained from the axillary draining lymph nodes of breast cancer patients. The library was obtained by multiplex PCR. The instrument was an Illumina HiSeq 2000. The public reads were quality trimmed at Q25 with fastp and then assembled into clones with MiXCR by TCRdb, keeping productive beta chains. Identical CDR3 proteins give one entry, which carries the most common genes and DNA. The sample profile shows under 85,000 distinct CDR3 sequences; roughly 19% of them were found once. The top ten constitute 2.4% of the sample. The sequencing input was axillary lymph node tissue. Source of these receptors: a female donor with breast cancer. Some clones in this sample may be carry-over from other donors' samples.

This clonotype was observed a handful of times. The CDR3 nucleotides are TGCGCCAGCAGCCAAGATCCTCGGGAGTGGGAGACCCAGTACTTC. Protein sequence: CASSQDPREWETQYF. This chain joins TRBV4-1 and TRBJ2-5, with D possibly TRBD2 on 6 matching bases. This CDR3 is built from 15 residues. Germline assignment: CDR1 MGHRA and CDR2 YSYEKL. Deletions cut 0 bases from V and 5 bases from J, with 13 bases between.

This clonotype has a count of ten or more. The chain recombines TRBV11-2 with TRBJ2-1; D is undetermined. Germline loops: CDR1 SGHAT, CDR2 FQNNGV. The CDR3 totals 13 residues. V lost 2 bases to trimming and J lost 7 bases, with 9 bases between them. CDR3 in amino acids: CASSLSPLNEQFF. The CDR3 DNA follows: TGTGCCAGCAGCTTAAGTCCGTTAAATGAGCAGTTCTTC.

This clonotype occurred a few times. The chain links TRBV19 to TRBJ2-2; possible D gene TRBD2, 5 bases. The CDR3 is 16 amino acids. Looked up from germline, CDR1 is LNHDA and CDR2 is SQIVND (reference sequence). V was trimmed by 6 bases and J by 3 bases, leaving 17 bases between them. CDR3 amino acids: CASSPPGFGDTGELFF. CDR3 nucleotide sequence: TGTGCCAGTAGCCCCCCAGGCTTCGGGGACACCGGGGAGCTGTTTTTT.

As for this clonotype: Given a much more abundant clone one base away, this may be a read error. The chain is built from TRBV6-1 and TRBJ2-2; 7 bases are a match to TRBD1. This CDR3 is built from 14 residues. From germline, CDR1 is MNHNS and CDR2 SASEGT. The DNA for the CDR3 is TGTGCCACCTACAGGGGCCCTACCACCGGGGAGCTGCTTTTT. Its translation is CATYRGPTTGELLF.

This clonotype was counted ten times or more. V usage is TRBV4-3 and J usage is TRBJ1-4; TRBD1 is a possible D gene (5 bases). CDR3 length: 15 residues. Germline V CDR1 and CDR2: LGHNA, YSLEER. The ends were cut back, 1 base at V and 5 bases at J, with 11 bases in the middle. CDR3 nucleotide sequence: TGCGCCAGCAGCCAAGGGGGGAACGGAAATGAAAAACTGTTTTTT. Translating it yields CASSQGGNGNEKLFF.

There are many counts of this clonotype. This chain uses TRBV20-1 with TRBJ2-5; 7 positions agree with TRBD2. Germline V lookup: CDR1 DFQATT, CDR2 SNEGSKA (reference sequence). Trimming took 6 bases from V and 5 from J; bases not matched to a gene: 12. The CDR3 extends over 14 amino acids. CDR3 in DNA: TGCAGTGCCCCGGGGGAGGGGCATCGGGAGACCCAGTACTTC. Amino acid sequence: CSAPGEGHRETQYF.

In this sample, this clonotype turned up many times. The gene calls are TRBV6-1 and TRBJ1-2; D possibly corresponds to TRBD1 (6 bases). V lost 4 bases and J 8 bases, leaving 20 bases between the germline ends. This CDR3 region has 15 residues. Germline loops: CDR1 MNHNS, CDR2 SASEGT. The DNA for the CDR3 is TGTGCCAGCAGTGGGGGGGGTGGGGGCGAAATGGGCTACACCTTC. Translation: CASSGGGGGEMGYTF.

In its sample, this clonotype was seen many times. The V and J genes are TRBV3-1 and TRBJ2-7; D not resolved. V gave up 6 bases and J gave up 2 bases, with 5 bases separating them. CDR1 and CDR2 (germline): LGHDT, YNNKEL (reference sequence). The CDR3 runs to 11 residues. The CDR3 nucleotides read TGTGCCAGCAGTTTTACCTACGAGCAGTACTTC. It is translated as CASSFTYEQYF.

This clonotype was counted ten times or more. V gene TRBV29-1 combines with J gene TRBJ2-7; TRBD2 matches 10 bases. CDR3 size: 15 residues. The junction had 11 bases not matched to a gene; V was cut back by 7 bases and J by 2 bases. Germline loops: CDR1 SQVTM, CDR2 ANQGSEA. CDR3 loop: CSGTPGLATPYEQYF. CDR3 bases: TGCAGCGGTACGCCGGGACTAGCGACCCCCTACGAGCAGTACTTC.

About this clonotype itself: Just one base apart from a much larger clone, this may be a read error. V and J are TRBV5-1 and TRBJ2-7; 9 nucleotides align to TRBD1. The CDR3 runs to 14 residues. Germline lookup yields CDR1 SGHRS and CDR2 YFSETQ. The CDR3, as DNA: TGCGCCAGCAGTTGGGCGGGACAGGGCTACGGGCAGTACTTC. Amino acid sequence: CASSWAGQGYGQYF.

This clonotype was counted many times. The rearrangement links TRBV5-1 to TRBJ2-2; no definite D call. Germline V gene sequence: CDR1 SGHRS, CDR2 YFSETQ. The CDR3 is 13 amino acids. The germline V and J ends were trimmed by 0 bases and 3 bases, with 3 bases remaining between them. Written as DNA, the CDR3 is TGCGCCAGCAGCTTGGTAGACACCGGGGAGCTGTTTTTT. Translating it yields CASSLVDTGELFF.

This clonotype was seen only once. The rearrangement links TRBV6-1 to TRBJ2-4; 8 nucleotides match TRBD2. The germline V gene has CDR1 MNHNS and CDR2 SASEGT. With 4 bases clipped from V and 4 bases from J, the junction kept 3 bases outside the gene matches. The CDR3 runs to 14 residues. The DNA for the CDR3 is TGTGCCAGCAGTGTAGCGGGGATTAAAAACATTCAGTACTTC. This encodes CASSVAGIKNIQYF.

The count of this clonotype is one. This chain joins TRBV14 and TRBJ2-2, with 7 positions matching TRBD2. CDR1 SGHDN and CDR2 FVKESK come from the germline V gene. The CDR3 is 13 residues long. The trim removed 5 bases at V and 7 bases at J, leaving 4 bases unmatched. CDR3 in amino acids: CASSWTRGGELFF. In DNA, the CDR3 is TGTGCCAGCAGCTGGACTAGGGGCGGGGAGCTGTTTTTT.

The gene calls are TRBV6-1 and TRBJ2-7, with TRBD1 matching 9 bases. The junction had 7 bases not matched to a gene; V was cut back by 3 bases and J by 7 bases. The CDR3 loop spans 14 amino acids. The germline V gene has CDR1 MNHNS and CDR2 SASEGT. The CDR3 here is CASSETTGGAEQYF. Here the CDR3 DNA reads TGTGCCAGCAGTGAGACGACAGGGGGAGCGGAGCAGTACTTC.

This clonotype was detected many times. The chain links TRBV20-1 to TRBJ2-7, with 7 bases matching TRBD2. CDR1 is DFQATT and CDR2 is SNEGSKA in the germline V gene (reference sequence). The CDR3 runs 13 residues. Trimming removed 6 bases from V and 5 bases from J; junction bases left unmatched: 10. Written as DNA, the CDR3 is TGCAGTGCAGGCGGGGGAGACAGCCACGAGCAGTACTTC. Protein product: CSAGGGDSHEQYF.

As concerns this clonotype: A clone one base away is much larger, so this may be a read error. This chain connects TRBV7-2 to TRBJ2-3, with 9 bases that match TRBD2. Trimming removed 5 bases from V and 5 bases from J; junction bases left unmatched: 17. There are 18 residues in the CDR3. CDR1 SGHTA and CDR2 FQGNSA come from the germline V gene. DNA of the CDR3: TGTGCCAGCAGCCAAGATCTAGGATTAGCGGGAGAAGTAGATACGCAGTATTTT. Amino acids: CASSQDLGLAGEVDTQYF.

The CDR3 sequence: CASTGAGGEQFF. The CDR3 nucleotides read TGTGCCAGCACTGGGGCGGGCGGGGAGCAGTTCTTC. V gene TRBV2 combines with J gene TRBJ2-1; perhaps D is TRBD1 or TRBD2 (5 bases each). The V and J ends lost 7 bases and 10 bases respectively, with 14 bases between them. CDR1 SNHLY and CDR2 FYNNEI come from the germline V gene. The CDR3 spans 12 residues.

On this clonotype: Just one base apart from a much larger clone, this may be a read error. This sequence joins TRBV3-1 and TRBJ2-7, with 9 bases that match TRBD1. The CDR3 spans 14 residues. Germline loops: CDR1 LGHDT, CDR2 YNNKEL (reference sequence). The CDR3 DNA is TGTGCCAGCCGCCATGCCGGGACAGGGTCCGAGCAGTACTTC. Protein product: CASRHAGTGSEQYF.

At least ten counts were recorded for this clonotype. The gene calls are TRBV29-1 and TRBJ2-7; D could derive from TRBD1 or TRBD2 (5 bases each). The ends were cut back, 7 bases at V and 1 base at J, with 20 bases in the middle. The CDR3 is 15 amino acids. CDR1 and CDR2 from the germline V gene are SQVTM and ANQGSEA. Here the CDR3 reads CSAVGRGGKSYEQYF. The CDR3 region has the DNA TGCAGCGCCGTGGGGCGTGGAGGAAAATCCTACGAGCAGTACTTC.

This clonotype was picked up many times. This chain joins TRBV5-1 and TRBJ2-1; no definite D call. The CDR3 sequence is 17 residues long. Trimming took 3 bases from V and 1 from J, leaving 17 bases between them. Germline V gene data show CDR1 as SGHRS and CDR2 as YFSETQ. DNA of the CDR3: TGCGCCAGCAGCTCCCCGGCCGTCGGGTCGTCCTACAATGAGCAGTTCTTC. Amino acid sequence: CASSSPAVGSSYNEQFF.

This clonotype was detected many times. This sequence joins TRBV20-1 and TRBJ2-5, with 12 nucleotides matching TRBD2. This CDR3 comprises 16 residues. The junction had 7 bases not matched to a gene; V was cut back by 0 bases and J by 5 bases. CDR1 DFQATT and CDR2 SNEGSKA come from the germline V gene (reference sequence). The CDR3, as DNA: TGCAGTGCTAGAGAGGCTAGCGGGAGGGCCGGGGAGACCCAGTACTTC. Translated, it gives CSAREASGRAGETQYF.

This clonotype has ten or more counts. This sequence joins TRBV15 and TRBJ2-2; 7 nucleotides agree with TRBD2. The CDR3 runs to 17 residues. With 0 bases clipped from V and 4 bases from J, the junction kept 8 bases outside the gene matches. From germline, CDR1 is LNHNV and CDR2 YYDKDF (reference sequence). CDR3 bases: TGTGCCACCAGCAGAGATCTCGAACTAGCGACCACCGGGGAGCTGTTTTTT. Encoded protein: CATSRDLELATTGELFF.

In its sample, this clonotype was seen many times. This chain links TRBV4-2 with TRBJ2-1; D may match TRBD1 or TRBD2 (5 bases each). Germline V gene data show CDR1 as LGHNA and CDR2 as YNFKEQ. V lost 4 bases to trimming and J lost 11 bases, with 21 bases between them. CDR3 length: 15 amino acids. CDR3 sequence reads: CASSRDFTRGLQQFF. Written as DNA, the CDR3 is TGTGCCAGCAGCCGTGACTTTACTAGGGGTCTACAGCAGTTCTTC.

This clonotype was counted between two and nine times. Germline and junction disagree at one end, which may indicate a read error. The chain is built from TRBV19 and TRBJ1-2; weak D call: TRBD1 (5 bases). Germline loops: CDR1 LNHDA, CDR2 SQIVND (reference sequence). The CDR3 is made up of 15 amino acids. CDR3 amino acids: CASSWQGRPNYGHTF. Here the CDR3 DNA reads TGTGCCAGTAGTTGGCAGGGACGGCCTAACTATGGCCACACCTTC. Drawing the rest from reference TRBV19 and TRBJ1-2, the complete variable domain is DGGITQSPKYLFRKEGQNVTLSCEQNLNHDAMYWYRQDPGQGLRLIYYSQIVNDFQKGDIAEGYSVSREKKESFPLTVTSAQKNPTAFYLCASSWQGRPNYGHTFGSGTRLTVV.

This clonotype showed up many times. The chain has TRBV20-1 and TRBJ1-2; D is undetermined. CDR3 size: 12 residues. Trimming cost V 5 bases and J 0 bases, with 7 bases left between them. CDR1 DFQATT and CDR2 SNEGSKA come from the germline V gene (reference sequence). Here the CDR3 DNA reads TGCAGTGCTCAGCCCGCTAACTATGGCTACACCTTC. The encoded protein is CSAQPANYGYTF.

This clonotype has only a few counts. V and J are TRBV4-1 and TRBJ2-3; 9 bases are a match to TRBD1. The CDR3 sequence is 17 residues long. J lost 4 bases, V lost 5 bases, and 13 bases had no gene match. Germline lookup yields CDR1 MGHRA and CDR2 YSYEKL. The CDR3 DNA reads TGCGCCAGCAGCTCACTTGCTTACCGGGACAGGGCAGATACGCAGTATTTT. It specifies CASSSLAYRDRADTQYF.

The table lists this clonotype with a few counts. V usage is TRBV27 and J usage is TRBJ1-4, with D possibly matching TRBD1 (5 bases). The CDR3 consists of 14 residues. With 9 bases removed from V and 5 bases from J, the gap between germline ends came to 16 bases. Germline-derived CDR1 and CDR2 are MNHEY and SMNVEV (reference sequence). CDR3 protein: CARDSGWENEKLFF. Written as DNA, the CDR3 is TGTGCCAGGGATTCAGGGTGGGAAAATGAAAAACTGTTTTTT.

This clonotype was found many times. The chain carries TRBV5-6 and TRBJ2-3, with 9 nucleotides matching TRBD2. The ends lost 6 bases at V and 9 bases at J; junction bases unmatched: 5. Germline values: CDR1 SGHDT, CDR2 YYEEEE. The CDR3 covers 12 residues. CDR3 region: CASTYSGGTQYF. DNA for the CDR3: TGTGCCAGCACCTATAGCGGGGGAACGCAGTATTTT. Together with reference TRBV5-6 and TRBJ2-3, the CDR3 gives the full variable domain: DAGVTQSPTHLIKTRGQQVTLRCSPKSGHDTVSWYQQALGQGPQFIFQYYEEEERQRGNFPDRFSGHQFPNYSSELNVNALLLGDSALYLCASTYSGGTQYFGPGTRLTVL.

This chain joins TRBV19 and TRBJ1-1; 7 nucleotides match TRBD1. The germline CDR1 and CDR2 sequences are LNHDA and SQIVND (reference sequence). V dropped 10 bases and J dropped 0; count of bases not matched to a gene: 8. There are 14 residues in the CDR3. The CDR3 reads CATQRGQLNTEAFF. As DNA, the CDR3 is TGTGCCACTCAACGGGGACAGCTGAACACTGAAGCTTTCTTT.

This clonotype was seen ten or more times. V and J are TRBV2 and TRBJ1-6; 7 bases are a match to TRBD1. The CDR3 covers 13 residues. The germline V gene encodes CDR1 SNHLY and CDR2 FYNNEI. The V and J ends lost 10 bases and 9 bases, in that order; junction bases with no gene match: 9. CDR3 DNA sequence: TGTGCCATACGAACAGGGGATCGTTCACCCCTCCACTTT. Its protein product is CAIRTGDRSPLHF.

The rearrangement links TRBV28 to TRBJ2-1, with TRBD2 identical over 8 bases. The V segment lost 3 bases and the J segment 4 bases; nucleotides outside the gene matches: 5. CDR1 is MDHEN and CDR2 is SYDVKM in the germline V gene. CDR3 length equals 15 residues. CDR3 protein: CASSLRGGRYNEQFF. The CDR3 bases are TGTGCCAGCAGTTTGAGGGGCGGGAGGTACAATGAGCAGTTCTTC.